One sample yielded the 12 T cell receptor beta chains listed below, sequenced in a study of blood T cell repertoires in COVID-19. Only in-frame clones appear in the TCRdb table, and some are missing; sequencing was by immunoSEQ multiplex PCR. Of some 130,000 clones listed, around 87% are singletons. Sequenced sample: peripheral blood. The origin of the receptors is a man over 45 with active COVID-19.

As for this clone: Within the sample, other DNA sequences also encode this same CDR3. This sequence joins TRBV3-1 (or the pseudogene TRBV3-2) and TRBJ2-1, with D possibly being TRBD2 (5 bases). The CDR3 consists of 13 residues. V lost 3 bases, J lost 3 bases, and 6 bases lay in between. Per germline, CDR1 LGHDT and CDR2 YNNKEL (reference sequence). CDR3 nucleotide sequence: TGTGCCAGCAGCCACCGGGACTACAATGAGCAGTTCTTC. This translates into CASSHRDYNEQFF.

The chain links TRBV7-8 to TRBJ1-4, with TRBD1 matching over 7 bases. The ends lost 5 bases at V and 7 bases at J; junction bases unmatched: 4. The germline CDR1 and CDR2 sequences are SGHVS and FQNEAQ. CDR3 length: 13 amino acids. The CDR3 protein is CASSRGTAEKLFF. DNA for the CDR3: TGTGCCAGCAGCCGAGGGACAGCTGAAAAACTGTTTTTT.

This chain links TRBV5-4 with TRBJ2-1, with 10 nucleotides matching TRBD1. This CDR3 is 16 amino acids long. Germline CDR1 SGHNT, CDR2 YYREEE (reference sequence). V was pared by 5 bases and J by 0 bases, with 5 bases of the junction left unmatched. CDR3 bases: TGTGCCAGCAGTTCAGGGACAGGGGCCTCCTACAATGAGCAGTTCTTC. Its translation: CASSSGTGASYNEQFF.

This chain's CDR3 is CASSELSEQYF. The CDR3 bases are TGTGCCAGCAGCGAGCTTAGCGAGCAGTACTTC. The rearrangement links TRBV7-2 to TRBJ2-7; D not resolved. V was cut by 5 bases and J by 6 bases, with 8 bases left in between. CDR3 length: 11 amino acids. Germline values: CDR1 SGHTA, CDR2 FQGNSA. The complete variable domain, with remaining parts taken from reference TRBV7-2 and TRBJ2-7, reads GAGVSQSPSNKVTEKGKDVELRCDPISGHTALYWYRQSLGQGLEFLIYFQGNSAPDKSGLPSDRFSAERTGGSVSTLTIQRTQQEDSAVYLCASSELSEQYFGPGTRLTVT.

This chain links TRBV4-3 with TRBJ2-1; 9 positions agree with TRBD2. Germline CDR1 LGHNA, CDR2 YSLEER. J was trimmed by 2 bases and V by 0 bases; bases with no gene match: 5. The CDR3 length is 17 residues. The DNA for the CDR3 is TGCGCCAGCAGCCAAGAAGGAATAGCGGGGGCCTACAATGAGCAGTTCTTC. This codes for CASSQEGIAGAYNEQFF.

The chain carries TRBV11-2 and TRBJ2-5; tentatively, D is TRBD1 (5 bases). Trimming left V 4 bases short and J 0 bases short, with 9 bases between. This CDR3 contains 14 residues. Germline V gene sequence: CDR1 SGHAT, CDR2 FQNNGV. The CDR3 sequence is CASSYRQNQETQYF. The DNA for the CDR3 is TGTGCCAGCAGCTACCGACAGAACCAAGAGACCCAGTACTTC.

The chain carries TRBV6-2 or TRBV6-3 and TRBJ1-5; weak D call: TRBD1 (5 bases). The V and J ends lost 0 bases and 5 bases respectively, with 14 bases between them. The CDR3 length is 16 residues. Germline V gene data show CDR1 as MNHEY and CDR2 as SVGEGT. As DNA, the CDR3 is TGTGCCAGCAGTTACTCGGAAAGGGGCGACGATCAGCCCCAGCATTTT. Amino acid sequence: CASSYSERGDDQPQHF.

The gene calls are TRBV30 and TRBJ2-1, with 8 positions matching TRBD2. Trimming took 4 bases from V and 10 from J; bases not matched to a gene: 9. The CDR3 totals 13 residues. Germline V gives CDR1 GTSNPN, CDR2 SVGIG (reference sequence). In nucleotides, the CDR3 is TGTGCCTGGATTGTCGGGGGGGCCGGAGAGCAGTTCTTC. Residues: CAWIVGGAGEQFF.

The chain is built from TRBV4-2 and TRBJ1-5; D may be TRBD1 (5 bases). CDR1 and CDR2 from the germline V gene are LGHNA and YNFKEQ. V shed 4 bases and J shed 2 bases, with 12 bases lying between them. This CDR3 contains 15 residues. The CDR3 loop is CASSLTGRGNQPQHF. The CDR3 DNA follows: TGTGCCAGCAGCCTCACAGGACGGGGCAATCAGCCCCAGCATTTT.

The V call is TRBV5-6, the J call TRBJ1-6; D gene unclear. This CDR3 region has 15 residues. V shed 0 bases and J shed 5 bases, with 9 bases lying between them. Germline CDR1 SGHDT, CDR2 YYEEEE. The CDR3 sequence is CASSLVAGNNSPLHF. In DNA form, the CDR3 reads TGTGCCAGCAGCTTGGTTGCGGGGAATAATTCACCCCTCCACTTT.

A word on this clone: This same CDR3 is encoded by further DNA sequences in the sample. In DNA form, the CDR3 reads TGTGCCAGCAGCGTAGTAGCGGGGGGGCAAGAGACCCAGTACTTC. Translation gives CASSVVAGGQETQYF. The rearrangement uses TRBV9 and TRBJ2-5; 11 bases match TRBD2. The germline V gene encodes CDR1 SGDLS and CDR2 YYNGEE. This CDR3 contains 15 residues. J was trimmed by 2 bases and V by 0 bases; bases with no gene match: 0. Based on the CDR3 plus reference TRBV9 and TRBJ2-5, the full variable domain is DSGVTQTPKHLITATGQRVTLRCSPRSGDLSVYWYQQSLDQGLQFLIQYYNGEERAKGNILERFSAQQFPDLHSELNLSSLELGDSALYFCASSVVAGGQETQYFGPGTRLLVL.

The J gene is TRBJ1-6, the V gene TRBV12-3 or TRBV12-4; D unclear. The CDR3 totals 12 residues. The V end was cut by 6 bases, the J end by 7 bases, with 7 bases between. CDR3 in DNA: TGTGCCAGCAGCTCGCGGAATTCACCCCTCCACTTT. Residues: CASSSRNSPLHF.